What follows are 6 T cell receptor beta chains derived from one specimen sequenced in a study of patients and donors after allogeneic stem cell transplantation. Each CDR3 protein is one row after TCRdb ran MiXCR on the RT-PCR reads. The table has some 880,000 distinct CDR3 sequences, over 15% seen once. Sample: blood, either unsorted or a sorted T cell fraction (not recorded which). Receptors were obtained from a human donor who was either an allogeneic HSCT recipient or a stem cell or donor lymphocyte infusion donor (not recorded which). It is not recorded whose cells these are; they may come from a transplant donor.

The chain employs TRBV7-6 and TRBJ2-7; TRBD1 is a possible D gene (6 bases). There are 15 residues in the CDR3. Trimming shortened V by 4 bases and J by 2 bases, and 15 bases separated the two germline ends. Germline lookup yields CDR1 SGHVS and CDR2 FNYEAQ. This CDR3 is CASSYHRDSTYEQYF. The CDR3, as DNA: TGTGCCAGCAGCTATCACAGGGATTCAACCTACGAGCAGTACTTC. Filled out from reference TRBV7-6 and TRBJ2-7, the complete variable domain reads GAGVSQSPRYKVTKRGQDVALRCDPISGHVSLYWYRQALGQGPEFLTYFNYEAQQDKSGLPNDRFSAERPEGSISTLTIQRTEQRDSAMYRCASSYHRDSTYEQYFGPGTRLTVT.

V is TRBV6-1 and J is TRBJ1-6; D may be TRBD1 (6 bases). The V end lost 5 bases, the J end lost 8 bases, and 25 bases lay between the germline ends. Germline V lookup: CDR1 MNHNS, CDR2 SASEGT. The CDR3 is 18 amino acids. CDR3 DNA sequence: TGTGCCAGCAGTCAATTACCAACCAGGGGCCCCCATGATTCACCCCTCCACTTT. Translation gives CASSQLPTRGPHDSPLHF.

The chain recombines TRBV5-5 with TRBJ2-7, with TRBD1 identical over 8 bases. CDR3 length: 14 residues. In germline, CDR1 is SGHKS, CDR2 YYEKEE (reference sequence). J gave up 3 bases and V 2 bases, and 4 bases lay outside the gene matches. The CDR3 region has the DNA TGTGCCAGCAGCTTTCCGGGACAGGTCTACGAGCAGTACTTC. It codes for CASSFPGQVYEQYF.

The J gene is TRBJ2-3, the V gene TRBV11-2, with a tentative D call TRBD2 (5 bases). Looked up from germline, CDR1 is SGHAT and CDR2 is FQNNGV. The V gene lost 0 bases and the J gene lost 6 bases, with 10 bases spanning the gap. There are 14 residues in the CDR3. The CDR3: CASSLDGVADTQYF. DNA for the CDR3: TGTGCCAGCAGCTTAGATGGGGTAGCGGATACGCAGTATTTT.

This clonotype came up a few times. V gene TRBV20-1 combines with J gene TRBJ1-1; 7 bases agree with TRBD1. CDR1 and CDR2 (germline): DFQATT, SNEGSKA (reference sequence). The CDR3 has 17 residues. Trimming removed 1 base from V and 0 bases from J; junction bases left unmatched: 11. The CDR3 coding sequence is TGCAGTGCTAGAGTTGACAGGGACCCCTTTATGAACACTGAAGCTTTCTTT. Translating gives CSARVDRDPFMNTEAFF.

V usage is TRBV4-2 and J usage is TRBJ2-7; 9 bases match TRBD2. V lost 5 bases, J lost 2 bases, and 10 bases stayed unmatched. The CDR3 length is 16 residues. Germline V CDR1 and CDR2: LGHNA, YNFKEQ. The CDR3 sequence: CASSSGKAGGPYEQYF. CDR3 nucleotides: TGTGCCAGCAGCTCAGGGAAAGCGGGAGGTCCCTACGAGCAGTACTTC.